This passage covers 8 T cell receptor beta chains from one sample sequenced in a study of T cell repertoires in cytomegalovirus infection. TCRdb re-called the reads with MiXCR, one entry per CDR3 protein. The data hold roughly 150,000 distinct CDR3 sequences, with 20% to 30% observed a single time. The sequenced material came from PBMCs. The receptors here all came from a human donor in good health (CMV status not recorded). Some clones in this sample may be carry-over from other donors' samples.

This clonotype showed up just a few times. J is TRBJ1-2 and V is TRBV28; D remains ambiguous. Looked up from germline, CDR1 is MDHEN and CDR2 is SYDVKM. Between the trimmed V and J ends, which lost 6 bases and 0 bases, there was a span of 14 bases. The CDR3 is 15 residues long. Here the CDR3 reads CASRHDGRANYGYTF. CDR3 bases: TGTGCCAGCAGACACGACGGACGGGCTAACTATGGCTACACCTTC.

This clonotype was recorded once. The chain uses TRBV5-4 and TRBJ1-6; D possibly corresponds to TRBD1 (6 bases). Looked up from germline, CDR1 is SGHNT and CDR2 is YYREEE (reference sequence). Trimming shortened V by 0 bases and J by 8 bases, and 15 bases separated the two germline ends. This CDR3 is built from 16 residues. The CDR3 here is CASSLVRGAVDSPLHF. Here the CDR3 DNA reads TGTGCCAGCAGCTTGGTTCGGGGGGCAGTGGATTCACCCCTCCACTTT.

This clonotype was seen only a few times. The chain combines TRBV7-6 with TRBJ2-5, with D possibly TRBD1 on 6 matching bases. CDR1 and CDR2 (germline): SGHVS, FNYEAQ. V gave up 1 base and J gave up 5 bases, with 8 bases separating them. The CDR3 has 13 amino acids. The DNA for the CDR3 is TGTGCCAGCAGCTTAGACAGGGCGGAGACCCAGTACTTC. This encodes CASSLDRAETQYF.

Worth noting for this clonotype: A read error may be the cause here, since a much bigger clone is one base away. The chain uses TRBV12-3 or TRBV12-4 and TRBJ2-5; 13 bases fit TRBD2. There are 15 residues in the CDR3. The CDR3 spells CASSPRTGTSGKVDF. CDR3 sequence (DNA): TGTGCCAGCAGTCCCCGGACCGGGACTAGCGGGAAAGTGGACTTC.

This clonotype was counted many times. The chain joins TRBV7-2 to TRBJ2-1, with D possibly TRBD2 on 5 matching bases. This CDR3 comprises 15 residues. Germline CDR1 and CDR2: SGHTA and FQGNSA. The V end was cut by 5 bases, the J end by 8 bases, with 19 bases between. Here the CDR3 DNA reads TGTGCCAGCAGCCTTCGGCCTGGAGGTGGGGATGAGCAGTTCTTC. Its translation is CASSLRPGGGDEQFF.

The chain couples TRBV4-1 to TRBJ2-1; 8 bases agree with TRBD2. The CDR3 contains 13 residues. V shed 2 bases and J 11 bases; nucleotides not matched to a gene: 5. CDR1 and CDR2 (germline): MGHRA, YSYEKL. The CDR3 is CASSQPTSAQQFF. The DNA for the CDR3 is TGCGCCAGCAGCCAACCGACTAGCGCACAGCAGTTCTTC.

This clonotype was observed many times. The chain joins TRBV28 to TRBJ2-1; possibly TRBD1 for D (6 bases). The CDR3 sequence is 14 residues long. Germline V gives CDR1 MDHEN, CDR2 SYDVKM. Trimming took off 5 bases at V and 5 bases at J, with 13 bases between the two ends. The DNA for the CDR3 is TGTGCCAGCAGTCTCCGAGGGGGAAACAATGAGCAGTTCTTC. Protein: CASSLRGGNNEQFF.

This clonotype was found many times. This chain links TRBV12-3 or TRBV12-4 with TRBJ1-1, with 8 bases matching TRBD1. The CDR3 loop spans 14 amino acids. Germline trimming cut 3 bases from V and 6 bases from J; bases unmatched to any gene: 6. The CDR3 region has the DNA TGTGCCAGCAGTTTCAGGACAGGGCCCGCTGAAGCTTTCTTT. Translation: CASSFRTGPAEAFF.